The text below deals with one T cell receptor beta chain. This clone was seen just once. The specificity of this receptor is unknown. No base quality values were provided; no much bigger clone lies one nucleotide off. V trim: 3 bases; J trim: 0 bases; unmatched bases: 5. From the cysteine through the phenylalanine, the CDR3 covers 17 amino acids. The read is trimmed to its CDR3 DNA, 51 bases read in frame from base 1. CDR1 is given as PRHDT and CDR2 as FYEKMQ, both from the germline V gene (reference sequence). Another Seattle source contributed samples from volunteer blood donors who had recovered from COVID-19. Each collaborating institution followed its own protocols to collect whole blood in K2EDTA tubes. For TCRbeta analysis, collaborator samples were shipped as frozen whole blood, as isolated PBMCs, or as DNA extracted from either sample type. TCRbeta CDR3 regions were amplified from genomic DNA using the immunoSEQ Assay, a bias-controlled multiplex PCR. Turning to the authors' computational methods: Within the assay, amplification of reference gene primers was used to estimate how many nucleated cells each sample contained. To quantify the absolute abundance of each unique TCRbeta CDR3 rearrangement, sequence reads were collapsed and filtered. For each sample, productive Simpson clonality was calculated as the square root of Simpson's diversity index over productive rearrangements. In its TCRdb copy, this immuneACCESS table keeps in-frame sequences only and misses some clones. Where compared with another copy, unresolved V genes explain less than half of these, and the others have no known cause. V and J calls and clone size are copied from that table; D and trimming were computed from the DNA. For this sample there are about 230,000 clones; 87% appear just once. About an eighth of the sample goes to the ten largest clones.

This entry comes from a study of blood T cell repertoires in COVID-19 (dated by TCRdb to the early 2020s). The study in broad terms: Samples covering the acute and convalescent phases of COVID-19 were provided by collaborators in the United States, Italy and Spain. The material from the prospective study consisted of cDNA or gDNA derived from T cells, B-cell-depleted T cells, or PBMCs. Deeply sampled blood TCRbeta repertoires from subjects exposed to, actively infected with, or recovered from COVID-19 were included in the dataset. The repertoires were made available in a free public database intended to serve as a resource for research on the immune response to SARS-CoV-2. The samples were drawn from the first 160 participants of the ongoing ImmuneRACE study and from 1,254 subjects provided by 6 global collaborators. Nearly every sample came with metadata listing a de-identified subject ID, COVID-19 status, age in years and sex. Where HLA class I and class II types were available, the types were taken from metadata supplied by the sample provider, not from assay-based typing.

Broader findings and caveats from the paper: Clinical and demographic metadata were provided uncurated, with the amount varying by source and participant.

Recombination connected TRBV13 to TRBJ2-6; TRBD2 matches 7 bases in the middle. The clonotype originates from a woman younger than 35 who had recovered from COVID-19. The sample comprised peripheral blood. The DNA sequence follows: TGTGCCAGCAGCTTGAGAGCGGGATCCTCTGGGGCCAACGTCCTGACTTTC. It specifies CASSLRAGSSGANVLTF. Where the CDR3 stops, the reference TRBV13 and TRBJ2-6 genes take over; the full variable domain is AAGVIQSPRHLIKEKRETATLKCYPIPRHDTVYWYQQGPGQDPQFLISFYEKMQSDKGSIPDRFSAQQFSDYHSELNMSSLELGDSALYFCASSLRAGSSGANVLTFGAGSRLTVL.